The 2 T cell receptor beta chains below all came from one sample that was sequenced in a study of blood T cells in healthy people across ages (dated by TCRdb to the mid-2010s). Library prep was done by 5' RACE. The sample was run on an Illumina HiSeq 2500. A second 7 to 11 cycle PCR used a sample-barcoded 5' primer and a J-beta primer mix. The public sequencing data were trimmed at Q25 with fastp and processed into clonotypes with MiXCR by TCRdb, which kept only in-frame beta chains. Each record represents a unique CDR3 protein, reported with the most common genes and DNA among its rows. The table for this sample lists 650,000 to 800,000 distinct CDR3 sequences; roughly 44% of them were counted only once. About 21% of the sample lies in the top ten. Sequenced input: blood. Receptors were obtained from a man aged 55 to 69 in good health.

This clonotype was found a few times. As DNA, the CDR3 is TGTGCCAGCAGTTACTCGGTCACGACTAGCGGAACCGGGGAGCTGTTTTTT. Its translation is CASSYSVTTSGTGELFF. The J gene is TRBJ2-2, the V gene TRBV6-2 or TRBV6-3; 9 bases map to TRBD2. V lost 0 bases, J lost 5 bases, and 7 bases stayed unmatched. The CDR3 has 17 amino acids. In germline, CDR1 is MNHEY, CDR2 SVGEGT.

The chain links TRBV2 to TRBJ1-1; 8 nucleotides match TRBD1. This CDR3 is 13 amino acids long. Trimming at V came to 5 bases and at J to 5 bases, leaving 4 bases not matched to a gene. Germline V gene lookup returns CDR1 SNHLY and CDR2 FYNNEI. The CDR3 sequence: CASSRQGLTEAFF. In DNA form, the CDR3 reads TGTGCCAGCAGTAGACAGGGGTTGACTGAAGCTTTCTTT.